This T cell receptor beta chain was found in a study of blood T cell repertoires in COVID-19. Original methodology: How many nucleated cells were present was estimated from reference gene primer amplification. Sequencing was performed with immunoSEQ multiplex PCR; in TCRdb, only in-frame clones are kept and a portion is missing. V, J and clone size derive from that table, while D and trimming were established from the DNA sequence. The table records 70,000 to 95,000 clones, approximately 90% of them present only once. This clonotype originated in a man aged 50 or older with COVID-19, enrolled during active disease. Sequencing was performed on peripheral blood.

CDR3 sequence: CASSLGFRNTIYF. The CDR3 DNA is TGTGCCAGCAGCTTAGGATTCCGTAACACCATATATTTT. V gene TRBV13 combines with J gene TRBJ1-3, with unresolved D. The V end was cut by 0 bases, the J end by 7 bases, with 7 bases between. The CDR3 sequence is 13 residues long. The germline V gene encodes CDR1 PRHDT and CDR2 FYEKMQ (reference sequence). The full variable domain, completed using reference TRBV13 and TRBJ1-3, is AAGVIQSPRHLIKEKRETATLKCYPIPRHDTVYWYQQGPGQDPQFLISFYEKMQSDKGSIPDRFSAQQFSDYHSELNMSSLELGDSALYFCASSLGFRNTIYFGEGSWLTVV.